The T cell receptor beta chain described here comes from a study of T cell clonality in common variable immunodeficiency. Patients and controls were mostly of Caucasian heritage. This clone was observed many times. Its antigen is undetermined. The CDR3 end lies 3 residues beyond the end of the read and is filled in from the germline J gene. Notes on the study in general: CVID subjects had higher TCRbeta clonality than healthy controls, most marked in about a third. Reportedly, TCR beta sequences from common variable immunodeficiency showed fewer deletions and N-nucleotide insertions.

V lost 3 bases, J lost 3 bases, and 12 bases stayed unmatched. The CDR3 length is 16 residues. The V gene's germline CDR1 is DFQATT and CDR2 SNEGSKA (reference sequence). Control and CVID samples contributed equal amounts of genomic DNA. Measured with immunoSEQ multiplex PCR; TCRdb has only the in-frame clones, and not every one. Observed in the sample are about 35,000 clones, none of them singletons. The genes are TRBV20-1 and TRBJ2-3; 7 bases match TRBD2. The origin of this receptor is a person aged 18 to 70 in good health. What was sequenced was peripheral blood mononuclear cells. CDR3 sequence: CSASRGEGLSTDTQYF. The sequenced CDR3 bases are TGCAGTGCTAGTCGAGGGGAGGGATTAAGTACAGATACG.